The 32 T cell receptor beta chains below all came from one sample that was sequenced in a study of PD-1 blockade in classical Hodgkin lymphoma. Autologous stem cell transplantation was followed by relapse in every patient, and brentuximab vedotin exposure varied. Sequenced by immunoSEQ multiplex PCR; TCRdb stores in-frame clones only, minus some. The data hold about 13,000 clones, with roughly 80% observed a single time. The sample here was peripheral blood mononuclear cells (PBMCs), taken at baseline. The source of these receptors is a human donor with classical Hodgkin lymphoma.

This clone was detected only a few times. The chain recombines TRBV5-5 with TRBJ2-1, with D possibly called TRBD1 or TRBD2 (5 bases each). The CDR3 is 13 residues long. Per germline, CDR1 SGHKS and CDR2 YYEKEE (reference sequence). Trimming took off 4 bases at V and 4 bases at J, with 9 bases between the two ends. The CDR3 loop reads CASSLGAYNEQFF. In nucleotides, the CDR3 is TGTGCCAGCAGCCTCGGGGCTTACAATGAGCAGTTCTTC.

This chain links TRBV15 with TRBJ2-7; D is uncertain. CDR3 size: 14 residues. The V gene lost 0 bases and the J gene lost 3 bases, with 9 bases spanning the gap. From germline, CDR1 is LNHNV and CDR2 YYDKDF (reference sequence). CDR3 DNA sequence: TGTGCCACCAGCAGAGATATCGGCAGCTACGAGCAGTACTTC. Protein: CATSRDIGSYEQYF.

The chain uses TRBV7-8 and TRBJ1-5; D gene ambiguous. Germline V gene sequence: CDR1 SGHVS, CDR2 FQNEAQ. The CDR3 covers 14 residues. V was shortened by 4 bases and J by 7 bases, with 14 bases between the two germline ends. The CDR3 here is CASSSSEGRQPQHF. The CDR3 DNA reads as TGTGCCAGCAGCTCGTCGGAGGGCCGGCAGCCCCAGCATTTT.

This clone was seen just once. V is TRBV7-8 and J is TRBJ1-5; D may be TRBD1 (5 bases). The CDR3 runs 19 residues. Looked up from germline, CDR1 is SGHVS and CDR2 is FQNEAQ. The ends were cut back, 1 base at V and 2 bases at J, with 21 bases in the middle. As DNA, the CDR3 is TGTGCCAGCAGCTTAGACCGCAGAAAAGTGGGGCAGGGCAATCAGCCCCAGCATTTT. Its protein product is CASSLDRRKVGQGNQPQHF.

The chain has TRBV10-1 and TRBJ2-2; D remains unclear. The ends were cut back, 4 bases at V and 6 bases at J, with 9 bases in the middle. The CDR3 length is 13 residues. Germline V gene data show CDR1 as WNHNN and CDR2 as SYGVQD (reference sequence). This CDR3 reads CASSVLMSGELFF. CDR3 in DNA: TGCGCCAGCAGTGTTCTGATGTCCGGGGAGCTGTTTTTT.

Only a few counts were recorded for this clone. This rearrangement joins TRBV5-1 to TRBJ2-5; D might be TRBD2 (6 bases). The germline CDR1 and CDR2 sequences are SGHRS and YFSETQ. Trimming left V 1 base short and J 2 bases short, with 12 bases between. The CDR3 has 15 amino acids. The DNA for the CDR3 is TGCGCCAGCAGCTTGCGGGGGACCGATCAAGAGACCCAGTACTTC. Its protein product is CASSLRGTDQETQYF.

The gene calls are TRBV5-4 and TRBJ1-2, with 8 bases identical to TRBD1. Losses at the gene ends were 0 bases for V and 4 bases for J; bases not matched to a gene: 5. Germline CDR1 reads SGHNT; CDR2 reads YYREEE (reference sequence). The CDR3 covers 15 residues. The CDR3: CASSLGTGRGYGYTF. In DNA, the CDR3 is TGTGCCAGCAGCTTGGGGACAGGGCGAGGCTATGGCTACACCTTC.

The chain couples TRBV19 to TRBJ2-7; TRBD2 matches at 11 bases. Germline lookup yields CDR1 LNHDA and CDR2 SQIVND (reference sequence). The V and J ends lost 4 bases and 0 bases, in that order; junction bases with no gene match: 5. The CDR3 runs to 16 residues. The CDR3 DNA follows: TGTGCCAGTAGTAGGGGGACTAGCGGCGACTCCTACGAGCAGTACTTC. This gives the protein CASSRGTSGDSYEQYF.

This clone was observed a few times. The rearrangement links TRBV18 to TRBJ2-5, with TRBD1 matching over 7 bases. This CDR3 has 17 amino acids. Trimming at V came to 3 bases and at J to 4 bases, leaving 14 bases not matched to a gene. Germline lookup yields CDR1 KGHSH and CDR2 LQKENI. CDR3 sequence: CASSPRTPGQWGETQYF. CDR3 sequence (DNA): TGTGCCAGCTCACCTAGGACTCCGGGACAGTGGGGAGAGACCCAGTACTTC.

This chain links TRBV27 with TRBJ1-1; perhaps TRBD1 as D (5 bases). The V end lost 2 bases, the J end lost 2 bases, and 18 bases lay between the germline ends. The CDR3 is made up of 17 amino acids. Germline lookup yields CDR1 MNHEY and CDR2 SMNVEV (reference sequence). This chain's CDR3 is CASSLKVGGISNTEAFF. In nucleotides, the CDR3 is TGTGCCAGCAGTTTAAAGGTCGGGGGGATTTCTAACACTGAAGCTTTCTTT.

The chain combines TRBV29-1 with TRBJ2-1; TRBD2 aligns across 7 bases. Trimming removed 2 bases from V and 8 bases from J; junction bases left unmatched: 6. The germline gives CDR1 SQVTM, CDR2 ANQGSEA. There are 13 residues in the CDR3. The CDR3 sequence: CSVETGRGDEQFF. As DNA, the CDR3 is TGCAGCGTTGAAACAGGCCGGGGGGATGAGCAGTTCTTC.

J is TRBJ1-4 and V is TRBV9, with TRBD1 identical over 9 bases. Germline V lookup: CDR1 SGDLS, CDR2 YYNGEE. This CDR3 comprises 15 residues. V was pared by 3 bases and J by 3 bases, with 3 bases of the junction left unmatched. The CDR3 loop reads CASSGWTGANEKLFF. The DNA for the CDR3 is TGTGCCAGCAGCGGATGGACAGGGGCTAATGAAAAACTGTTTTTT.

This clone is medium-sized in the sample. The rearrangement uses TRBV2 and TRBJ1-5; 8 nucleotides line up with TRBD1. The CDR3 length is 14 residues. V shed 6 bases, J shed 7 bases, and the junction held 8 bases outside the gene matches. Germline CDR1 is SNHLY and CDR2 is FYNNEI. The DNA of the CDR3 is TGTGCCAGCAGGCCTAACAGGGGGGACCAGCCCCAGCATTTT. It is translated as CASRPNRGDQPQHF.

The chain carries TRBV10-1 and TRBJ2-3; 7 nucleotides agree with TRBD2. Unmatched junction bases numbered 10, after V lost 2 bases and J lost 2 bases. The germline CDR1 and CDR2 sequences are WNHNN and SYGVQD (reference sequence). The CDR3 totals 17 residues. The CDR3 region has the DNA TGCGCCAGCAGTGAGGCCCGGAGCGGGGCTACCACAGATACGCAGTATTTT. It encodes CASSEARSGATTDTQYF.

A few counts support this clone. The V call is TRBV14, the J call TRBJ1-1; no clear D. Germline V lookup: CDR1 SGHDN, CDR2 FVKESK. Trimming shortened V by 1 base and J by 8 bases, and 14 bases separated the two germline ends. This CDR3 spans 14 amino acids. The CDR3 here is CASSQVGISGEAFF. The CDR3 DNA follows: TGTGCCAGCAGCCAAGTTGGCATTTCGGGCGAAGCTTTCTTT.

The rearrangement joins TRBV5-6 to TRBJ2-7; D may correspond to TRBD1 or TRBD2 (5 bases each). CDR3 length: 16 residues. Trimming took 5 bases from V and 0 from J, leaving 18 bases between them. Per germline, CDR1 SGHDT and CDR2 YYEEEE. CDR3 amino acids: CASRRGPSGSSYEQYF. CDR3 nucleotides: TGTGCCAGCAGACGGGGCCCCAGCGGAAGCTCCTACGAGCAGTACTTC.

The rearrangement joins TRBV6-1 to TRBJ1-1, with 7 positions matching TRBD1. Unmatched junction bases numbered 4, after V lost 4 bases and J lost 2 bases. CDR3 size: 14 residues. Germline loops: CDR1 MNHNS, CDR2 SASEGT. The CDR3 loop reads CASSAGTANTEAFF. CDR3 in DNA: TGTGCCAGCAGTGCCGGGACAGCAAACACTGAAGCTTTCTTT.

The chain employs TRBV5-5 and TRBJ2-7; D remains ambiguous. Germline CDR1 and CDR2: SGHKS and YYEKEE (reference sequence). The V end was cut by 5 bases, the J end by 3 bases, with 9 bases between. This CDR3 comprises 12 residues. CDR3 nucleotides: TGTGCCAGCAGTCCCGGTTTCTACGAGCAGTACTTC. Protein product: CASSPGFYEQYF.

This clone appeared a few times. The genes are TRBV5-1 and TRBJ2-7, with 8 bases identical to TRBD1. This CDR3 is 12 amino acids long. The V gene end was trimmed by 3 bases and the J gene end by 11 bases; junction bases not matched to a gene: 7. From germline, CDR1 is SGHRS and CDR2 YFSETQ. In nucleotides, the CDR3 is TGCGCCAGCAGCTCCGGGACAGGTGGAAAGTACTTC. Protein: CASSSGTGGKYF.

Points on this clone: Mismatch with germline at one junction end may stem from a read error. The J gene is TRBJ1-5, the V gene TRBV18; no definite D call. This CDR3 is 13 amino acids long. Germline V CDR1 and CDR2: KGHSH, LQKENI. The CDR3 is CATSPRDNQPQHF. The DNA for the CDR3 is TGTGCCACCTCACCTAGGGATAATCAGCCCCAGCATTTT. The complete variable domain, with remaining parts taken from reference TRBV18 and TRBJ1-5, reads NAGVMQNPRHLVRRRGQEARLRCSPMKGHSHVYWYRQLPEEGLKFMVYLQKENIIDESGMPKERFSAEFPKEGPSILRIQQVVRGDSAAYFCATSPRDNQPQHFGDGTRLSIL.

This sequence joins TRBV29-1 and TRBJ2-5; TRBD1 agrees at 11 bases. CDR3 length: 17 amino acids. The ends lost 7 bases at V and 5 bases at J; junction bases unmatched: 18. Germline values: CDR1 SQVTM, CDR2 ANQGSEA. DNA for the CDR3: TGCAGCGCCGGGGGTTCCGGGACAGGGGGTTATCTCGAGACCCAGTACTTC. It codes for CSAGGSGTGGYLETQYF.

In its sample, this clone is medium-sized. The V gene is TRBV28, the J gene TRBJ2-5; tentatively, D is TRBD1 (6 bases). Trimming removed 4 bases at V and 0 bases at J, with 12 bases between. The CDR3 length is 15 residues. Germline-derived CDR1 and CDR2 are MDHEN and SYDVKM. CDR3 loop: CASSSQRGYQETQYF. The CDR3 DNA follows: TGTGCCAGCAGTTCTCAAAGGGGGTACCAAGAGACCCAGTACTTC.

This chain joins TRBV5-1 and TRBJ2-5, with D unresolved. The germline CDR1 and CDR2 sequences are SGHRS and YFSETQ. Between the trimmed V and J ends, which lost 4 bases and 6 bases, there was a span of 19 bases. The CDR3 is made up of 15 amino acids. The CDR3 loop reads CASSGAGVEKKTQYF. The CDR3 coding sequence is TGCGCCAGCAGCGGTGCTGGGGTTGAGAAAAAGACCCAGTACTTC.

The chain links TRBV18 to TRBJ1-3, with D perhaps matching TRBD1 (5 bases). The CDR3 spans 15 residues. V gave up 2 bases and J gave up 4 bases, with 12 bases separating them. The V gene's germline CDR1 is KGHSH and CDR2 LQKENI. The CDR3 loop reads CASSPGTSAGNTIYF. CDR3 nucleotide sequence: TGTGCCAGCTCACCAGGGACGTCGGCGGGAAACACCATATATTTT.

The genes are TRBV6-5 and TRBJ1-1; 7 bases agree with TRBD1. This CDR3 is built from 14 residues. V lost 2 bases to trimming and J lost 6 bases; unmatched junction nucleotides: 6. Per germline, CDR1 MNHEY and CDR2 SVGAGI. The DNA for the CDR3 is TGTGCCAGCAGTTACGACAGGGAAATTCCTGAAGCTTTCTTT. Amino acids: CASSYDREIPEAFF.

The V gene is TRBV4-1, the J gene TRBJ2-1, with TRBD1 matching 11 bases. After removal of 0 bases from V and 6 bases from J, the junction contained 1 base not matched to a gene. Germline V gene data show CDR1 as MGHRA and CDR2 as YSYEKL. The CDR3 extends over 15 amino acids. The CDR3 here is CASSQDGTGGNEQFF. The CDR3 nucleotides read TGCGCCAGCAGCCAAGACGGGACAGGGGGCAATGAGCAGTTCTTC.

Of note for this clone: A junction boundary mismatches the germline segment, possibly from a read error. The rearrangement links TRBV2 to TRBJ2-1; D tentatively fits TRBD1 or TRBD2 (5 bases each). The CDR3 is 14 amino acids. Germline CDR1 is SNHLY and CDR2 is FYNNEI. The CDR3 DNA is TGTGCCAACAGTGAATCGAGGGTTGGGGGTGGGCAGTTCTTC. Protein product: CANSESRVGGGQFF.

The chain has TRBV6-5 and TRBJ1-1; 9 nucleotides match TRBD1. Unmatched junction bases numbered 10, after V lost 4 bases and J lost 10 bases. From germline, CDR1 is MNHEY and CDR2 SVGAGI. This CDR3 region has 14 residues. The CDR3 protein is CASSSPLQGAPAFF. CDR3 in DNA: TGTGCCAGCAGTTCCCCCTTACAGGGGGCACCAGCTTTCTTT.

The J gene is TRBJ2-7, the V gene TRBV5-1, with 9 nucleotides matching TRBD2. Germline loops: CDR1 SGHRS, CDR2 YFSETQ. The CDR3 extends over 17 amino acids. J lost 6 bases, V lost 2 bases, and 15 bases had no gene match. The DNA for the CDR3 is TGCGCCAGCAGCTTCACATCGGGGGCTAGCGGGACCCGCGAGCAGTACTTC. Its protein product is CASSFTSGASGTREQYF.

The chain links TRBV28 to TRBJ1-5, with D unresolved. The CDR3 is 13 amino acids. Trimming cost V 5 bases and J 14 bases, with 19 bases left between them. From germline, CDR1 is MDHEN and CDR2 SYDVKM. The CDR3 sequence: CASSAPPAGAEHF. In nucleotides, the CDR3 is TGTGCCAGCAGTGCGCCCCCTGCGGGTGCCGAGCATTTT.

The chain recombines TRBV28 with TRBJ2-2; no clear D. CDR3 size: 14 residues. Trimming removed 1 base at V and 2 bases at J, with 5 bases between. Germline loops: CDR1 MDHEN, CDR2 SYDVKM. The CDR3 protein is CASSLLHNTGELFF. The CDR3 DNA reads as TGTGCCAGCAGTTTATTACATAACACCGGGGAGCTGTTTTTT. Complete variable domain (other parts from reference TRBV28 and TRBJ2-2): DVKVTQSSRYLVKRTGEKVFLECVQDMDHENMFWYRQDPGLGLRLIYFSYDVKMKEKGDIPEGYSVSREKKERFSLILESASTNQTSMYLCASSLLHNTGELFFGEGSRLTVL.

The rearrangement joins TRBV28 to TRBJ2-7; D may be TRBD1 or TRBD2 (5 bases each). Trimming removed 6 bases from V and 6 bases from J, with 18 bases in between. CDR1 and CDR2 (germline): MDHEN, SYDVKM. The CDR3 length is 14 residues. The CDR3 loop is CASRFIGTRAEQYF. In nucleotides, the CDR3 is TGTGCCAGCAGATTTATCGGGACCAGAGCCGAGCAGTACTTC.